This T cell receptor beta chain originates from a study of blood T cell repertoires in COVID-19. Study at large: Samples came from the United States, Italy and Spain, spanning acute and convalescent COVID-19. PBMCs, B-cell-depleted T cells, or T cells were the source of the cDNA or gDNA that made up the material.

Data came from immunoSEQ multiplex PCR; TCRdb stores just in-frame clones and leaves some out. The sample yields tens of thousands of clones, about 86% seen once. Sequences were obtained from peripheral blood. The sequence derives from a woman at least 80 years old with acute or convalescent COVID-19.

CDR3 amino acids: CASSSFGNTIYF. The CDR3 nucleotides are TGTGCCAGCAGCTCCTTCGGAAACACCATATATTTT. This chain links TRBV11-2 with TRBJ1-3; D is ambiguous. The CDR3 spans 12 residues. CDR1 and CDR2 (germline): SGHAT, FQNNGV. Between the trimmed V and J ends, which lost 4 bases and 4 bases, there was a span of 5 bases.